This is a list of T cell receptor beta chains from one sample in a study of T cell changes during pregnancy in multiple sclerosis. Profiled with immunoSEQ multiplex PCR; TCRdb holds only in-frame clones, not every one. The sample has around 59,000 clones, more than 85% seen once. Sequencing was performed on peripheral blood, taken in the third trimester of pregnancy. These receptors all come from a female donor in good health, enrolled as a control in a pregnancy study. CDR3s include the opening cysteine and the closing phenylalanine or tryptophan. D genes are given only for firm matches. Expanded clones are given a class, and other clones once, few, many or no size at all.

d_gene,len,j_gene,abundance,v_gene,CDR3aa,CDR3nt
NA,14,TRBJ1-4,NA,TRBV7-2,CASSFRTANEKLFF,TGTGCCAGCAGCTTCAGGACAGCGAATGAAAAACTGTTTTTT
NA,16,TRBJ1-4,NA,TRBV21-1,CARFIKGGAGNEKLFF,TGTGCCAGGTTTATAAAAGGGGGCGCGGGCAATGAAAAACTGTTTTTT
NA,18,TRBJ1-2,NA,TRBV4-3,CASSQDQGARGTLYGYTF,TGCGCCAGCAGCCAAGACCAAGGGGCGCGGGGTACGCTGTATGGCTACACCTTC
TRBD2,17,TRBJ2-3,once,TRBV29-1,CSVTRPGTSGISDTQYF,TGCAGCGTGACCCGTCCCGGGACTAGCGGGATATCGGATACGCAGTATTTT
NA,14,TRBJ2-5,NA,TRBV10-3,CAISGDISQETQYF,TGTGCCATCAGTGGGGACATCTCCCAAGAGACCCAGTACTTC
NA,13,TRBJ1-1,NA,TRBV5-6,CASSISPNTEAFF,TGTGCCAGCAGCATAAGCCCGAACACTGAAGCTTTCTTT
NA,11,TRBJ2-2,NA,TRBV7-2,CASSSFGELFF,TGTGCCAGCAGCTCCTTCGGGGAGCTGTTTTTT
NA,14,TRBJ2-1,NA,TRBV5-1,CASSLALAYNEQFF,TGCGCCAGCAGCTTGGCCTTGGCTTACAATGAGCAGTTCTTC
TRBD2,14,TRBJ2-3,NA,TRBV7-3,CASSLAGGADTQYF,TGTGCCAGCAGCTTAGCCGGGGGGGCAGATACGCAGTATTTT
TRBD2,17,TRBJ2-1,NA,TRBV19,CASSSILAGDPYNEQFF,TGTGCCAGTAGTAGCATACTAGCGGGGGACCCTTACAATGAGCAGTTCTTC
NA,15,TRBJ2-7,NA,TRBV7-2,CASSRGGQGRYEQYF,TGTGCCAGCAGCCGCGGTGGGCAGGGAAGGTACGAGCAGTACTTC
TRBD1,14,TRBJ1-1,NA,TRBV6-5,CASRGQGRNTEAFF,TGTGCCAGCAGGGGACAGGGCCGGAACACTGAAGCTTTCTTT
TRBD1,15,TRBJ2-7,NA,TRBV6-1,CASMSGGTGGYEQYF,TGTGCCAGCATGTCGGGGGGGACAGGGGGCTACGAGCAGTACTTC
NA,14,TRBJ1-1,NA,TRBV6-6,CASSYAGQNTEAFF,TGTGCCAGCAGTTACGCAGGGCAGAACACTGAAGCTTTCTTT
NA,15,TRBJ1-5,NA,TRBV2,CASSEEGFSNQPQHF,TGTGCCAGCAGTGAAGAGGGGTTTAGCAATCAGCCCCAGCATTTT
NA,11,TRBJ1-2,NA,TRBV29-1,CSVETGRGYTF,TGCAGCGTTGAGACAGGACGTGGCTACACCTTC
TRBD1,14,TRBJ1-1,NA,TRBV25-1,CASSELDRETEAFF,TGTGCCAGCAGTGAGCTGGACAGGGAGACTGAAGCTTTCTTT
TRBD1,16,TRBJ2-3,NA,TRBV5-1,CASSPPGTGNTDTQYF,TGCGCCAGCAGCCCCCCAGGGACAGGAAACACAGATACGCAGTATTTT
NA,13,TRBJ1-1,NA,TRBV27,CASSALGGTEAFF,TGTGCCAGCAGTGCTCTAGGGGGCACTGAAGCTTTCTTT
NA,13,TRBJ2-1,NA,TRBV11-2,CASSPSSGNEQFF,TGTGCCAGCAGCCCTAGTTCGGGGAATGAGCAGTTCTTC
NA,15,TRBJ1-2,NA,TRBV7-2,CASSLGGTGSYGYTF,TGTGCCAGCAGCTTAGGGGGCACAGGGTCGTATGGCTACACCTTC
TRBD1,14,TRBJ1-5,NA,TRBV5-4,CASSADRGQQPQHF,TGTGCCAGCAGCGCGGACAGGGGGCAACAGCCCCAGCATTTT
NA,13,TRBJ2-2,NA,TRBV10-2,CASLPTVTGELFF,TGCGCCAGCCTCCCCACGGTCACCGGGGAGCTGTTTTTT
NA,13,TRBJ1-5,NA,TRBV10-3,CAISEPGGGAQHF,TGTGCCATCAGTGAGCCCGGCGGGGGTGCCCAGCATTTT
NA,14,TRBJ2-7,NA,TRBV11-2,CASSLGGPPYEQYF,TGTGCCAGCAGCTTAGGGGGGCCGCCCTACGAGCAGTACTTC
NA,13,TRBJ2-1,NA,TRBV19,CASSIGGYNEQFF,TGTGCCAGTAGTATAGGAGGGTACAATGAGCAGTTCTTC
NA,15,TRBJ1-1,NA,TRBV7-8,CASSFLAGGDTEAFF,TGTGCCAGCAGCTTCCTCGCAGGAGGTGACACTGAAGCTTTCTTT
TRBD1,15,TRBJ1-2,NA,TRBV19,CASSTWTGGANGYTF,TGTGCCAGTAGTACTTGGACAGGGGGCGCTAATGGCTACACCTTC
NA,15,TRBJ1-3,once,TRBV6-4,CASSKDSYSGNTIYF,TGTGCCAGCAGTAAGGACAGTTACTCTGGAAACACCATATATTTT
NA,13,TRBJ1-1,few,TRBV9,CASSVTGFAEAFF,TGTGCCAGCAGCGTTACAGGTTTTGCTGAAGCTTTCTTT
TRBD2,15,TRBJ2-7,NA,TRBV27,CASSPDLAGGLEQYF,TGTGCCAGCAGTCCCGACCTAGCGGGAGGGCTCGAGCAGTACTTC
TRBD1,16,TRBJ1-2,NA,TRBV27,CASSSTPRGTGDGYTF,TGTGCCAGCAGTTCGACCCCTAGGGGGACAGGGGACGGCTACACCTTC
TRBD1,12,TRBJ2-7,NA,TRBV11-3,CASSLQGAKQYF,TGTGCCAGCAGCTTACAGGGGGCTAAACAGTACTTC
TRBD1,14,TRBJ2-7,NA,TRBV7-3,CASSLLGTGGEQYF,TGTGCCAGCAGCTTACTGGGGACAGGCGGCGAGCAGTACTTC
TRBD1,13,TRBJ1-1,NA,TRBV4-1,CASSQDGGQKAFF,TGCGCCAGCAGCCAAGATGGGGGACAGAAAGCTTTCTTT
NA,14,TRBJ1-3,NA,TRBV5-4,CASSLQSSVDTIYF,TGTGCCAGCAGCTTGCAGTCGAGCGTAGACACCATATATTTT
TRBD1,14,TRBJ2-3,NA,TRBV10-3,CAISEGQGTDTQYF,TGTGCCATCAGTGAGGGACAGGGCACAGATACGCAGTATTTT
NA,16,TRBJ2-7,NA,TRBV5-5,CASSTFDRLGLYEQYF,TGTGCCAGCAGTACCTTCGACAGGTTGGGGCTTTACGAGCAGTACTTC
NA,15,TRBJ1-1,NA,TRBV9,CASSPEGGRGTEAFF,TGTGCCAGCAGCCCGGAGGGGGGGCGAGGCACTGAAGCTTTCTTT
NA,13,TRBJ2-7,NA,TRBV7-9,CASSFVQSREQYF,TGTGCCAGCAGCTTTGTCCAGTCTCGAGAGCAGTACTTC
NA,15,TRBJ1-1,NA,TRBV28,CASRSSRTPNTEAFF,TGTGCCAGCAGATCCTCCAGGACACCTAACACTGAAGCTTTCTTT
NA,14,TRBJ1-6,NA,TRBV7-9,CASSLGVGNSPLHF,TGTGCCAGCAGCTTAGGCGTCGGGAATTCACCCCTCCACTTT
NA,12,TRBJ1-5,NA,TRBV19,CASSRQNQPQHF,TGTGCCAGTAGTAGACAGAATCAGCCCCAGCATTTT
NA,14,TRBJ2-7,NA,TRBV7-2,CASSFGDGGGRLRF,TGTGCCAGCAGCTTTGGGGACGGAGGGGGCAGACTGCGCTTC
TRBD1,13,TRBJ1-5,NA,TRBV2,CASSDDRGQPQHF,TGTGCCAGCAGTGATGACAGGGGGCAGCCCCAGCATTTT
TRBD1,19,TRBJ2-3,NA,TRBV7-3,CASSFAGASGTGRTDTQYF,TGTGCCAGCAGCTTCGCGGGGGCGTCAGGGACAGGGAGAACAGATACGCAGTATTTT
TRBD2,16,TRBJ2-7,NA,TRBV5-1,CASSLGIAGAAYEQYF,TGCGCCAGCAGCTTGGGAATAGCGGGAGCCGCCTACGAGCAGTACTTC
TRBD1,17,TRBJ1-5,NA,TRBV19,CASSIPHRGVGNQPQHF,TGTGCCAGTAGTATACCCCACAGGGGCGTAGGCAATCAGCCCCAGCATTTT
NA,17,TRBJ2-4,NA,TRBV4-2,CASSQDQDSRSKNIQYF,TGTGCCAGCAGCCAAGATCAGGACAGCCGTTCCAAAAACATTCAGTACTTC
TRBD1,18,TRBJ1-2,NA,TRBV19,CASSISISGDRASGGYTF,TGTGCCAGTAGTATATCTATAAGTGGGGACAGGGCGTCAGGTGGCTACACCTTC
NA,13,TRBJ2-4,NA,TRBV7-3,CASSLRSQDIQYF,TGTGCCAGCAGCTTGAGGAGTCAAGACATTCAGTACTTC
NA,15,TRBJ1-3,NA,TRBV7-9,CASSSLAFSGNTIYF,TGTGCCAGCAGCAGTTTGGCCTTCTCTGGAAACACCATATATTTT
NA,15,TRBJ2-3,NA,TRBV11-3,CASSLGAAFTDTQYF,TGTGCCAGCAGCTTAGGGGCAGCATTCACAGATACGCAGTATTTT
NA,15,TRBJ1-1,NA,TRBV7-3,CASSLTGSPNTEAFF,TGTGCCAGCAGCTTAACCGGGTCCCCGAACACTGAAGCTTTCTTT
NA,14,TRBJ1-2,once,TRBV6-1,CASSEAGVVGGYTF,TGTGCCAGCAGTGAAGCCGGGGTCGTGGGGGGCTACACCTTC